This T cell receptor beta chain originates from a study of blood T cells in healthy people across ages. Study observations and caveats: A roughly linear age-dependent decrease characterized TCR beta diversity per million T cells. Diversity figures based on one million T cells were deemed too low.

This clonotype showed up many times. The antigen is unknown. A sample-barcoded 5' primer and a J-beta primer mix were used in a second PCR of about 6 to 11 cycles. TCRdb fed the 5' RACE reads into MiXCR, producing one record per CDR3 protein. Here the sample spans roughly 650,000 distinct CDR3 sequences, about 32% being singletons. CDR3 length: 16 amino acids. Germline-derived CDR1 and CDR2 are SGHRS and YFSETQ. V lost 5 bases and J lost 0; bases outside the gene matches: 4. Sequenced sample: blood. The chain is built from TRBV5-1 and TRBJ2-3; 12 nucleotides match TRBD2. This receptor was taken from an elderly woman in good health. In DNA, the CDR3 is TGCGCCAGCAGGGAGCTAGCGGGGGGGAGCACAGATACGCAGTATTTT. Amino acid sequence: CASRELAGGSTDTQYF.